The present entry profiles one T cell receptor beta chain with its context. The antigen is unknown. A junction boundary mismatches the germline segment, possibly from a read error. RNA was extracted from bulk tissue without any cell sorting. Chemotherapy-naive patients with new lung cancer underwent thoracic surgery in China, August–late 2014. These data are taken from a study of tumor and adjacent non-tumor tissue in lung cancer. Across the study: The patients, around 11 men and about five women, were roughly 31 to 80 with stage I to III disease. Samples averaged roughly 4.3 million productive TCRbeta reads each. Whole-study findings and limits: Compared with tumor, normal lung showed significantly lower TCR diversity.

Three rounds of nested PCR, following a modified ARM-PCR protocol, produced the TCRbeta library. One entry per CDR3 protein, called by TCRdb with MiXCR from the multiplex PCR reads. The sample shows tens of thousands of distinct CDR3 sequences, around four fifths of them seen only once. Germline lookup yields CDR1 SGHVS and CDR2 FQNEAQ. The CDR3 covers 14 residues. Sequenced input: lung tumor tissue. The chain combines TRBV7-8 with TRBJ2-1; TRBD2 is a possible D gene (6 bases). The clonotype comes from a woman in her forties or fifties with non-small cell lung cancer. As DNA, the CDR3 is TGTACCAGCAGCTTTCTGGCGGGGCCTAATGAGCAGTTCTTC. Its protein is CTSSFLAGPNEQFF.